These T cell receptor beta chains were read from a single sample in a study of blood T cells in healthy people across ages. Each CDR3 protein is one row after TCRdb ran MiXCR on the 5' RACE reads. The table has about 1.4 million distinct CDR3 sequences, approximately 59% seen once. What was sequenced was blood. These receptor sequences come from a man aged 18 to 30 in good health. CDR3s include the opening cysteine and the closing phenylalanine or tryptophan. D genes are given only for firm matches.

TRBJ2-1,NA,TRBV12-3/TRBV12-4,CASKGAEQFF
TRBJ2-1,TRBD2,TRBV20-1,CSAREGTTNEQFF
TRBJ1-2,NA,TRBV29-1,CSATGHFAGYTF
TRBJ2-3,TRBD2,TRBV12-3/TRBV12-4,CASSRTSGLTDTQYF
TRBJ2-7,NA,TRBV11-2,CASSLKIELGGFEQYF
TRBJ2-7,NA,TRBV11-2,CASSLNAGTYEQYF
TRBJ2-7,NA,TRBV4-3,CASSHSGGQREYEQYF
TRBJ2-7,TRBD2,TRBV4-1,CASSPSSGGASYEQYF
TRBJ1-2,NA,TRBV20-1,CSATGQTYGYTF
TRBJ1-2,NA,TRBV15,CATSREPMDRIFYGYTF
TRBJ1-4,TRBD1,TRBV12-3/TRBV12-4,CASSFTGGGEKLFF
TRBJ2-7,TRBD1,TRBV12-3/TRBV12-4,CASDARDRGSYNEQYF
TRBJ2-1,TRBD1,TRBV4-3,CASSQGDRLLGNEQFF
TRBJ1-2,NA,TRBV4-3,CASGTNYGYTF
TRBJ2-5,TRBD1,TRBV12-3/TRBV12-4,CASSLPGTGVETQYF
TRBJ2-1,NA,TRBV27,CASSQSSGGGHAQFF
TRBJ2-1,NA,TRBV6-6,CASSDSGGDNEQFF
TRBJ2-5,TRBD1,TRBV28,CASSTYRGNYQETQYF
TRBJ1-5,TRBD1,TRBV4-1,CASSQNRGSNQPQHF
TRBJ2-1,TRBD2,TRBV11-2,CAGSFSGRVGDEQFF
TRBJ1-4,NA,TRBV4-1,CASSPEVATNEKLFF
TRBJ2-7,TRBD2,TRBV5-1,CASSLASTSGLEQYF
TRBJ1-4,NA,TRBV12-3/TRBV12-4,CASSPRGVEKLFF
TRBJ2-1,TRBD2,TRBV4-2,CASSQAMTSGGFEQFF
TRBJ2-1,TRBD2,TRBV29-1,CSATSGSTYNEQFF
TRBJ1-4,TRBD1,TRBV5-1,CASSLGPTGEYTKFF
TRBJ2-1,NA,TRBV7-2,CASSPRPSSSYNEQFF
TRBJ1-2,NA,TRBV13,CASSLGLTTNPYGYTF
NA,NA,TRBV29-1,CSVYREDGYEQYF
TRBJ1-6,TRBD1,TRBV10-2,CASSERDSYNSPLHF
TRBJ2-1,TRBD2,TRBV7-9,CASSPLLPRGGDLNEQFF
TRBJ2-1,TRBD2,TRBV18,CASSPQRGGIDEQFF
TRBJ2-5,NA,TRBV10-3,CAISSDSLAQETQYF
TRBJ2-3,TRBD2,TRBV28,CASSSTSGRKDTQYF
TRBJ2-7,NA,TRBV5-1,CASRSRDGYYEQYF
TRBJ2-5,NA,TRBV28,CAGKPSTSVETQYF